This record looks at one T cell receptor beta chain sequence and its context. The data derive from a study of OX40 agonist ivuxolimab in advanced cancers. Looking at the study overall: As their treatment, patients were administered ivuxolimab, an agonistic anti-OX40 (CD134) antibody.

The data were produced by immunoSEQ multiplex PCR, yet TCRdb's version contains in-frame clones alone and is incomplete. The sample contains over 65,000 clones, more than 80% of which appear only once. After removal of 4 bases from V and 3 bases from J, the junction contained 7 bases not matched to a gene. There are 15 residues in the CDR3. Germline V lookup: CDR1 SGHDN, CDR2 FVKESK. Specimen: CD4+ or CD8+ T cells sorted from blood, collected in a trial of the OX40 agonist ivuxolimab. The TCR originated in an adult with an advanced solid tumor such as melanoma, head and neck, liver or kidney cancer. The chain couples TRBV14 to TRBJ2-3, with 7 nucleotides matching TRBD1. In nucleotides, the CDR3 is TGTGCCAGCAGCCGAAACAGGGGACGGACAGATACGCAGTATTTT. Encoded protein: CASSRNRGRTDTQYF.